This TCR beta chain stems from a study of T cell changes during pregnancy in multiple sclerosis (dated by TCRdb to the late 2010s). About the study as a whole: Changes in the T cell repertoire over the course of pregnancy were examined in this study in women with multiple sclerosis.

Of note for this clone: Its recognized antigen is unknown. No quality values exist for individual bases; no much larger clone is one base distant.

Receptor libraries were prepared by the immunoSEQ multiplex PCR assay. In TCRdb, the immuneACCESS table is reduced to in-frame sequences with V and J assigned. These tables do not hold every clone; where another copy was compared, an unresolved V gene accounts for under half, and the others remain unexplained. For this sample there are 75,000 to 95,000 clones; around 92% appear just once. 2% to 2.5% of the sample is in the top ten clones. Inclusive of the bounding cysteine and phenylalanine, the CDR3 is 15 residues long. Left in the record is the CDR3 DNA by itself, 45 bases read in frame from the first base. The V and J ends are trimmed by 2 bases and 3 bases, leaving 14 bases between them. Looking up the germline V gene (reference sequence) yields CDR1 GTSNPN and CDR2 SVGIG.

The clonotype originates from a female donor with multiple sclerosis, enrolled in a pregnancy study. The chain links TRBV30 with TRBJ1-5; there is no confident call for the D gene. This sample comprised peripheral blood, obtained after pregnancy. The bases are TGTGCCTGGAGTAGGGAGTCAGGTAACAATCAGCCCCAGCATTTT. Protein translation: CAWSRESGNNQPQHF.